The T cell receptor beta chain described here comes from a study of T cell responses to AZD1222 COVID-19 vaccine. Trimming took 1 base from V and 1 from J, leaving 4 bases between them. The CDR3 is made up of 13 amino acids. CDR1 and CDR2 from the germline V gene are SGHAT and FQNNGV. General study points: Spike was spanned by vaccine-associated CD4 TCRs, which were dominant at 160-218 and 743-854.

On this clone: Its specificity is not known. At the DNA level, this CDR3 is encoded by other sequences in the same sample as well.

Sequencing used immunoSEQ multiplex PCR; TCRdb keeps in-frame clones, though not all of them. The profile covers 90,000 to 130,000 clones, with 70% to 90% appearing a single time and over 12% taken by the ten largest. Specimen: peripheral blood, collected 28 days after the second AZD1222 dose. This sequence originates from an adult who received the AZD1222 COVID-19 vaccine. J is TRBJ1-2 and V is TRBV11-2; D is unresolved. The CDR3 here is CASSLGVNYGYTF. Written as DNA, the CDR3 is TGTGCCAGCAGCTTAGGGGTTAACTATGGCTACACCTTC.